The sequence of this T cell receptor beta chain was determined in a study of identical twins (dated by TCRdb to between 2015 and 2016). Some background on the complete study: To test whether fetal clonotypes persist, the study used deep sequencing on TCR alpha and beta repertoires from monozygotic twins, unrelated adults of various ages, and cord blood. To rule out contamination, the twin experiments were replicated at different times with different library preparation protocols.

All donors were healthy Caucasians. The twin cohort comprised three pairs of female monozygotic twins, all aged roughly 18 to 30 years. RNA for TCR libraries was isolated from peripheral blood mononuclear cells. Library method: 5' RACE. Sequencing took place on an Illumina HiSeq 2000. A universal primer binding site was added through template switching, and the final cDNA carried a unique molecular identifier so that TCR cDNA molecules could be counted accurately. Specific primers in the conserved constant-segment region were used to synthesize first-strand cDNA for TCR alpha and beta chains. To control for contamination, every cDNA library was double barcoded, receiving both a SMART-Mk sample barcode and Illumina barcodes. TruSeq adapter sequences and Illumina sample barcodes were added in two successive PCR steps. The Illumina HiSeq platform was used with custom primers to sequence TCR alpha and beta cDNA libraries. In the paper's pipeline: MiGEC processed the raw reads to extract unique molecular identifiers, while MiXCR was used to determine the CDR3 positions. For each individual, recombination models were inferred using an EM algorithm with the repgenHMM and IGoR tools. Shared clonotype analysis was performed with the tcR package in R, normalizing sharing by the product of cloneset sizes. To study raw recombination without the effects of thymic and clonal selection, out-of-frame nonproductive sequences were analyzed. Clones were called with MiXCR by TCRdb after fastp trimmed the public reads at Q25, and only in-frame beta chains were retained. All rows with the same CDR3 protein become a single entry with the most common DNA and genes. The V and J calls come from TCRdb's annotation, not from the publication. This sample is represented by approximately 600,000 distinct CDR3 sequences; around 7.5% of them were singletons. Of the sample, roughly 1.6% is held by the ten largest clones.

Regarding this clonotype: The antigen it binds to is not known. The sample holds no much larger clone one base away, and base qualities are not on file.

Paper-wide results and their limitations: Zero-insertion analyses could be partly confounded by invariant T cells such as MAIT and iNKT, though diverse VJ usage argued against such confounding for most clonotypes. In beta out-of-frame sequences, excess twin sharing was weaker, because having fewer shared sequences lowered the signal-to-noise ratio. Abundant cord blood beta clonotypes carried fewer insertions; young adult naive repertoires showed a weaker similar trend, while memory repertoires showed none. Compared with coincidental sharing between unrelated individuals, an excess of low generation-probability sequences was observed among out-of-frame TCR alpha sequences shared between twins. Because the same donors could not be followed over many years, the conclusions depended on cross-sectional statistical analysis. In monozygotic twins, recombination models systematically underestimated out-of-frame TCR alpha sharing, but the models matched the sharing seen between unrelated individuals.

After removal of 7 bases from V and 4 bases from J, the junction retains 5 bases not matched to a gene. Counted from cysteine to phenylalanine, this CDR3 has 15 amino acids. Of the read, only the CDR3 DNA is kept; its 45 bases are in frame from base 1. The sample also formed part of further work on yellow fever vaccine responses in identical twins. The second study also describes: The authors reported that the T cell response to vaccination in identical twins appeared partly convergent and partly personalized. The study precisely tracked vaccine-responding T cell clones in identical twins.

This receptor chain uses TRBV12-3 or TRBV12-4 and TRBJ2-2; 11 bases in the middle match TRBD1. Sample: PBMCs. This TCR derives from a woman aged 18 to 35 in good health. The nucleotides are TGTGCCAGCAACCTGGGACAGGGGGTCACCGGGGAGCTGTTTTTT. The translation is CASNLGQGVTGELFF.